The 26 T cell receptor beta chains reported below all come from one sample, sequenced in a study of PD-1 blockade in classical Hodgkin lymphoma (dated by TCRdb to 2019 to 2021). The sample's time point, from its label and the paper: cycle 2 day 1 (C2D1) of nivolumab. All trial patients had relapsed after autologous stem cell transplantation, with cohorts A, B and C differing in prior brentuximab vedotin exposure. Libraries were constructed by the immunoSEQ multiplex PCR assay. In its TCRdb copy, this immuneACCESS table keeps in-frame sequences only and misses some clones. Where compared with another copy, unresolved V genes explain less than half of these, and the others have no known cause. This sample comprises 75,000 to 100,000 clones, roughly 76% of them detected only once. Of the sample, approximately 15% falls within the top ten clones. Sequenced material: peripheral blood mononuclear cells (PBMCs), taken before the second cycle of nivolumab. Receptor source: a human donor with classical Hodgkin lymphoma.

This chain uses TRBV19 with TRBJ2-3; no clear D. Trimming removed 4 bases at V and 5 bases at J, with 10 bases between. Looked up from germline, CDR1 is LNHDA and CDR2 is SQIVND (reference sequence). The CDR3 covers 13 residues. CDR3: CASSTTPKDTQYF. The CDR3 DNA reads as TGTGCCAGTAGTACGACCCCTAAAGATACGCAGTATTTT.

The chain employs TRBV7-6 and TRBJ2-7, with TRBD1 matching 7 bases. After removal of 1 base from V and 2 bases from J, the junction contained 5 bases not matched to a gene. The CDR3 is 15 residues long. Per germline, CDR1 SGHVS and CDR2 FNYEAQ. CDR3 sequence (DNA): TGTGCCAGCAGCTTAGGGACAGGCCTACCCTACGAGCAGTACTTC. Encoded protein: CASSLGTGLPYEQYF. Variable domain in full (rest from reference TRBV7-6 and TRBJ2-7): GAGVSQSPRYKVTKRGQDVALRCDPISGHVSLYWYRQALGQGPEFLTYFNYEAQQDKSGLPNDRFSAERPEGSISTLTIQRTEQRDSAMYRCASSLGTGLPYEQYFGPGTRLTVT.

The J gene is TRBJ1-1, the V gene TRBV7-6; TRBD1 agrees at 10 bases. The CDR3 covers 15 residues. Per germline, CDR1 SGHVS and CDR2 FNYEAQ. The ends lost 3 bases at V and 5 bases at J; junction bases unmatched: 6. As DNA, the CDR3 is TGTGCCAGCAGCTTCGGGACAGGGGATGGGACTGAAGCTTTCTTT. It specifies CASSFGTGDGTEAFF. Based on the CDR3 plus reference TRBV7-6 and TRBJ1-1, the full variable domain is GAGVSQSPRYKVTKRGQDVALRCDPISGHVSLYWYRQALGQGPEFLTYFNYEAQQDKSGLPNDRFSAERPEGSISTLTIQRTEQRDSAMYRCASSFGTGDGTEAFFGQGTRLTVV.

V is TRBV29-1 and J is TRBJ2-7; 9 positions agree with TRBD1. The V gene end was trimmed by 6 bases and the J gene end by 1 base; junction bases not matched to a gene: 7. CDR1 is SQVTM and CDR2 is ANQGSEA in the germline V gene. The length of the CDR3 is 14 residues. CDR3 in DNA: TGCAGCGTCCGAACAGGGGGCGGGTCCTACGAGCAGTACTTC. It yields the protein CSVRTGGGSYEQYF.

The chain couples TRBV19 to TRBJ1-5; the D is unclear. Looked up from germline, CDR1 is LNHDA and CDR2 is SQIVND (reference sequence). There are 16 residues in the CDR3. V was pared by 3 bases and J by 1 base, with 13 bases between. The CDR3 here is CASSIPPAPSNQPQHF. The CDR3 nucleotides read TGTGCCAGTAGTATTCCCCCGGCACCCAGCAATCAGCCCCAGCATTTT.

The chain employs TRBV18 and TRBJ1-5, with TRBD1 identical over 8 bases. The germline gives CDR1 KGHSH, CDR2 LQKENI. CDR3 size: 15 residues. The J segment lost 2 bases and the V segment lost 1 base, leaving 1 base of the junction unmatched. This CDR3 is CASSPRGQGNQPQHF. The CDR3, as DNA: TGTGCCAGCTCACCACGGGGACAGGGCAATCAGCCCCAGCATTTT.

This clone was observed once. The CDR3 loop is CASRRDSLTNEKLFF. CDR3 bases: TGTGCCAGCAGGCGAGACAGTCTGACTAATGAAAAACTGTTTTTT. J is TRBJ1-4 and V is TRBV6-5; the D gene is possibly TRBD1 (5 bases). The V and J ends lost 6 bases and 2 bases respectively, with 13 bases between them. This CDR3 has 15 amino acids. The germline CDR1 and CDR2 sequences are MNHEY and SVGAGI.

The chain joins TRBV10-3 to TRBJ2-1; D may be TRBD2 (7 bases). Germline values: CDR1 ENHRY, CDR2 SYGVKD. The V and J ends lost 2 bases and 9 bases respectively, with 14 bases between them. This CDR3 has 14 amino acids. CDR3 in amino acids: CAISERGGLGEQFF. In nucleotides, the CDR3 is TGTGCCATCAGTGAGCGCGGGGGCCTGGGTGAGCAGTTCTTC.

This clone was seen once. The gene calls are TRBV7-2 and TRBJ2-4, with 10 bases identical to TRBD1. The junction had 5 bases not matched to a gene; V was cut back by 6 bases and J by 6 bases. Germline V lookup: CDR1 SGHTA, CDR2 FQGNSA. The CDR3 is 14 amino acids. The CDR3 protein is CASSYRTGGNIQYF. In DNA, the CDR3 is TGTGCCAGCAGTTATCGGACAGGGGGAAACATTCAGTACTTC.

This chain uses TRBV19 with TRBJ2-7; possibly TRBD1 for D (5 bases). The V gene's germline CDR1 is LNHDA and CDR2 SQIVND (reference sequence). Trimming left V 5 bases short and J 5 bases short, with 13 bases between. The CDR3 extends over 13 amino acids. The CDR3 sequence is CASSFQTGNEQYF. CDR3 DNA sequence: TGTGCCAGTAGTTTCCAAACAGGCAACGAGCAGTACTTC.

This clone was seen a few times. The DNA of the CDR3 is TGTGCCAGCAGTTACTCGGGTGTTGTGAACGAGCAGTTCTTC. It yields the protein CASSYSGVVNEQFF. The genes are TRBV6-5 and TRBJ2-1; no firm D call. Germline CDR1 and CDR2: MNHEY and SVGAGI. This CDR3 is 14 amino acids long. V lost 0 bases and J lost 10, with 13 bases in between.

This chain links TRBV28 with TRBJ1-1; D is possibly TRBD1 (6 bases). The V gene lost 2 bases and the J gene lost 5 bases, with 18 bases spanning the gap. The CDR3 spans 16 residues. Germline CDR1 and CDR2: MDHEN and SYDVKM. CDR3 protein: CASSLVGPRGGTEAFF. The CDR3 nucleotides read TGTGCCAGCAGTTTAGTTGGCCCCAGGGGAGGAACTGAAGCTTTCTTT.

Of note for this clone: Other DNA sequences within the sample encode an identical CDR3. The chain has TRBV28 and TRBJ1-2; no reliable D call. The V gene lost 3 bases and the J gene lost 6 bases, with 8 bases spanning the gap. This CDR3 has 12 residues. In germline, CDR1 is MDHEN, CDR2 SYDVKM. The CDR3: CASSFGVDGYTF. The DNA for the CDR3 is TGTGCCAGCAGTTTCGGAGTCGATGGCTACACCTTC.

This clone was observed once. The chain carries TRBV6-1 and TRBJ2-4; tentatively, D is TRBD2 (7 bases). The V gene lost 6 bases and the J gene lost 15 bases, with 21 bases spanning the gap. The CDR3 extends over 13 amino acids. Per germline, CDR1 MNHNS and CDR2 SASEGT. The CDR3 region is CASSPRGGGRWYF. DNA of the CDR3: TGTGCCAGCAGCCCCAGGGGAGGGGGGCGGTGGTACTTC.

Regarding this clone: Other DNA sequences in this specimen translate into the identical CDR3. The rearrangement joins TRBV29-1 to TRBJ2-3; no firm D call. The CDR3 extends over 11 amino acids. In germline, CDR1 is SQVTM, CDR2 ANQGSEA. The germline V and J ends were trimmed by 3 bases and 0 bases, with 1 base remaining between them. The CDR3 loop is CSVDSTDTQYF. The CDR3 DNA reads TGCAGCGTTGATAGCACAGATACGCAGTATTTT.

The chain carries TRBV5-1 and TRBJ1-3; D not resolved. This CDR3 comprises 15 residues. Trimming cost V 4 bases and J 0 bases, with 11 bases left between them. The V gene's germline CDR1 is SGHRS and CDR2 YFSETQ. CDR3 nucleotides: TGCGCCAGCAGCACCGACGGAAACTCTGGAAACACCATATATTTT. Translation gives CASSTDGNSGNTIYF.

The gene calls are TRBV5-1 and TRBJ1-2, with a possible D match to TRBD1 (5 bases). V was pared by 4 bases and J by 8 bases, with 15 bases between. Germline CDR1 SGHRS, CDR2 YFSETQ. This CDR3 is built from 13 residues. This CDR3 is CASSMEGMGGYTF. As DNA, the CDR3 is TGCGCCAGCAGCATGGAGGGGATGGGAGGCTACACCTTC.

DNA for the CDR3: TGTGCCAGCAGTCTGACAGGGGGCGGCACCGGGGAGCTGTTTTTT. The encoded protein is CASSLTGGGTGELFF. The chain links TRBV6-5 to TRBJ2-2; 10 bases line up with TRBD1. V was pared by 5 bases and J by 4 bases, with 4 bases of the junction left unmatched. Per the germline V gene, CDR1 is MNHEY and CDR2 is SVGAGI. The CDR3 runs 15 residues.

The chain links TRBV9 to TRBJ1-4; 7 nucleotides align to TRBD1. The CDR3 is 15 residues long. V lost 0 bases, J lost 8 bases, and 7 bases stayed unmatched. Germline CDR1 reads SGDLS; CDR2 reads YYNGEE. CDR3 DNA: TGTGCCAGCAGCGTAGGAACAGGGGTCTGGGAAAAACTGTTTTTT. This translates into CASSVGTGVWEKLFF.

This chain connects TRBV5-1 to TRBJ2-3, with 7 bases fitting TRBD2. There are 15 residues in the CDR3. J lost 2 bases, V lost 2 bases, and 5 bases had no gene match. Per the germline V gene, CDR1 is SGHRS and CDR2 is YFSETQ. The CDR3 protein is CASSFGGRATDTQYF. The CDR3 nucleotides are TGCGCCAGCAGCTTCGGGGGGAGGGCCACAGATACGCAGTATTTT. Based on the CDR3 plus reference TRBV5-1 and TRBJ2-3, the full variable domain is KAGVTQTPRYLIKTRGQQVTLSCSPISGHRSVSWYQQTPGQGLQFLFEYFSETQRNKGNFPGRFSGRQFSNSRSEMNVSTLELGDSALYLCASSFGGRATDTQYFGPGTRLTVL.

The chain's CDR3 is CASSQAGTNTGELFF. The CDR3, as DNA: TGTGCCAGCAGCCAAGCGGGGACGAACACCGGGGAGCTGTTTTTT. The V gene is TRBV11-3, the J gene TRBJ2-2; 7 bases are a match to TRBD2. With V trimmed by 5 bases and J by 0 bases, 3 bases remained unmatched. The germline CDR1 and CDR2 sequences are SGHNT and YENEEA. The CDR3 spans 15 residues.

The chain recombines TRBV6-5 with TRBJ1-3; tentative D call: TRBD1 (6 bases). Trimming shortened V by 6 bases and J by 4 bases, and 13 bases separated the two germline ends. The length of the CDR3 is 14 residues. Per germline, CDR1 MNHEY and CDR2 SVGAGI. CDR3: CASRTGGWGNTIYF. DNA of the CDR3: TGTGCCAGCAGGACGGGGGGCTGGGGAAACACCATATATTTT.

This rearrangement joins TRBV10-2 to TRBJ2-3; D possibly corresponds to TRBD2 (5 bases). The CDR3 loop spans 16 amino acids. V was clipped by 6 bases and J by 5 bases, with 21 bases between them. Germline V gene lookup returns CDR1 WSHSY and CDR2 SAAADI. CDR3 amino acids: CASRGWRSERRDTQYF. The CDR3 nucleotides are TGCGCCAGCAGGGGCTGGCGGTCGGAGCGGAGAGATACGCAGTATTTT.

V usage is TRBV15 and J usage is TRBJ2-5; 9 bases match TRBD2. V shed 8 bases, J shed 0 bases, and the junction held 13 bases outside the gene matches. The CDR3 has 17 residues. In germline, CDR1 is LNHNV, CDR2 YYDKDF (reference sequence). CDR3 loop: CATRPTSGGHNQETQYF. The DNA for the CDR3 is TGTGCCACCCGGCCGACTAGCGGAGGGCATAACCAAGAGACCCAGTACTTC.

V and J are TRBV5-6 and TRBJ1-1; TRBD1 might be the D (5 bases). The CDR3 loop spans 15 amino acids. Germline CDR1 is SGHDT and CDR2 is YYEEEE. V dropped 0 bases and J dropped 6 bases, with 15 bases sitting between them. CDR3 residues: CASSLGRGGSSEAFF. In nucleotides, the CDR3 is TGTGCCAGCAGCTTGGGCCGTGGGGGGAGCTCTGAAGCTTTCTTT.

The V gene is TRBV29-1, the J gene TRBJ2-1; 15 nucleotides match TRBD2. Germline loops: CDR1 SQVTM, CDR2 ANQGSEA. The trim removed 7 bases at V and 7 bases at J, leaving 5 bases unmatched. The CDR3 contains 14 residues. Here the CDR3 reads CSASGTSGRNEQFF. CDR3 nucleotide sequence: TGCAGCGCCTCCGGGACTAGCGGGAGGAATGAGCAGTTCTTC.